Listed here are 21 T cell receptor beta chains from one sample, sequenced in a study of shared clonotypes between healthy human individuals (TCRdb year 2020). Library generation was performed with the immunoSEQ multiplex PCR assay. Drawn from immuneACCESS, this table holds only the in-frame rearrangements with V and J called that TCRdb kept. Clones are partly lost; checked studies trace under half to an unresolved V gene and leave the rest unexplained. The sample data list some 2,000,000 clones, and 85% to 95% of these were observed just once. Jointly, the top ten make up 0.1% to 0.15% of the sample. The sequencing input was naive CD4+ T cells sorted from blood. The sample's cell subset or site label, decoded: CD45RA+ positively selected. These receptors were obtained from a man aged 18 to 30 in good health.

CDR3 in DNA: TGTGCCAGCAGCCGCGACAGGAGCTCCTACGAGCAGTACTTC. As protein: CASSRDRSSYEQYF. The rearrangement uses TRBV5-4 and TRBJ2-7; TRBD1 might be the D (6 bases). The germline gives CDR1 SGHNT, CDR2 YYREEE (reference sequence). CDR3 length: 14 amino acids. With 4 bases removed from V and 0 bases from J, the gap between germline ends came to 11 bases.

The genes are TRBV6-1 and TRBJ2-7, with D tentatively TRBD1 (6 bases). The CDR3 is 15 amino acids. Trimming stripped 3 bases from V and 0 bases from J, with 12 bases between. From germline, CDR1 is MNHNS and CDR2 SASEGT. CDR3 region: CASSDRTVSSYEQYF. For the CDR3, the DNA is TGTGCCAGCAGTGATCGGACAGTGAGCTCCTACGAGCAGTACTTC.

This clone has only one observation. This rearrangement joins TRBV11-2 to TRBJ2-3; 10 bases agree with TRBD1. The junction had 11 bases not matched to a gene; V was cut back by 2 bases and J by 6 bases. There are 17 residues in the CDR3. The V gene's germline CDR1 is SGHAT and CDR2 FQNNGV. This CDR3 reads CASSLRIPGQGMDTQYF. The CDR3 DNA is TGTGCCAGCAGCTTACGAATACCGGGACAGGGGATGGATACGCAGTATTTT.

The chain joins TRBV5-4 to TRBJ2-1; perhaps TRBD2 as D (6 bases). The CDR3 extends over 17 amino acids. Trimming removed 0 bases from V and 0 bases from J, with 13 bases in between. Looked up from germline, CDR1 is SGHNT and CDR2 is YYREEE (reference sequence). The CDR3 protein is CASSLAGAGSSYNEQFF. CDR3 DNA: TGTGCCAGCAGCTTGGCCGGGGCGGGGAGCTCCTACAATGAGCAGTTCTTC.

A single count supports this clone. The chain is built from TRBV14 and TRBJ2-5; D is uncertain. There are 14 residues in the CDR3. V was pared by 0 bases and J by 1 base, with 6 bases between. Looked up from germline, CDR1 is SGHDN and CDR2 is FVKESK. The CDR3 bases are TGTGCCAGCAGCCAAGATGAAATCCAAGAGACCCAGTACTTC. Protein product: CASSQDEIQETQYF.

The chain carries TRBV5-4 and TRBJ2-2; D is undetermined. The V end lost 4 bases, the J end lost 1 base, and 14 bases lay between the germline ends. This CDR3 contains 16 residues. The V gene's germline CDR1 is SGHNT and CDR2 YYREEE (reference sequence). As DNA, the CDR3 is TGTGCCAGCAGCCCCCGGAGTGGTAAGAACACCGGGGAGCTGTTTTTT. It translates to CASSPRSGKNTGELFF. The full variable domain, with the rest looked up from reference TRBV5-4 and TRBJ2-2, is ETGVTQSPTHLIKTRGQQVTLRCSSQSGHNTVSWYQQALGQGPQFIFQYYREEENGRGNFPPRFSGLQFPNYSSELNVNALELDDSALYLCASSPRSGKNTGELFFGEGSRLTVL.

The rearrangement uses TRBV10-3 and TRBJ1-5; no reliable D call. Trimming pared 8 bases from V and 2 bases from J, leaving 13 bases between. The CDR3 consists of 14 residues. Germline CDR1 and CDR2: ENHRY and SYGVKD. The CDR3 is CAIASESGNQPQHF. CDR3 in DNA: TGTGCCATCGCCAGTGAATCCGGCAATCAGCCCCAGCATTTT.

This chain joins TRBV19 and TRBJ2-4; D may be TRBD2 (5 bases). Germline V gene sequence: CDR1 LNHDA, CDR2 SQIVND (reference sequence). The CDR3 has 16 residues. V was trimmed by 5 bases and J by 0 bases, leaving 14 bases between them. CDR3 in amino acids: CASSAGRPLAKNIQYF. CDR3 DNA: TGTGCCAGTAGTGCTGGGAGACCTCTAGCCAAAAACATTCAGTACTTC.

The V and J genes are TRBV30 and TRBJ2-3; 14 positions agree with TRBD2. V trimming: 0 bases; J trimming: 3 bases; junction bases outside the gene matches: 2. Germline V gene sequence: CDR1 GTSNPN, CDR2 SVGIG (reference sequence). The CDR3 consists of 16 residues. The CDR3 DNA reads TGTGCCTGGAGTGTTGGGACTAGCGGGAGAACAGATACGCAGTATTTT. Translation gives CAWSVGTSGRTDTQYF.

This chain uses TRBV5-4 with TRBJ1-5; perhaps TRBD1 as D (5 bases). The CDR3 is 18 amino acids. From germline, CDR1 is SGHNT and CDR2 YYREEE (reference sequence). Between the trimmed V and J ends, which lost 2 bases and 0 bases, there was a span of 18 bases. The CDR3 sequence: CASSFSGTRVNSNQPQHF. Here the CDR3 DNA reads TGTGCCAGCAGCTTCTCCGGGACGAGAGTAAATAGCAATCAGCCCCAGCATTTT.

The J gene is TRBJ2-3, the V gene TRBV11-2; 7 bases agree with TRBD1. J gave up 6 bases and V 5 bases, and 5 bases lay outside the gene matches. Germline V gene data show CDR1 as SGHAT and CDR2 as FQNNGV. CDR3 length equals 13 residues. The CDR3 region has the DNA TGTGCCAGCAGCCAGGACAGGAAGGATACGCAGTATTTT. Translation: CASSQDRKDTQYF.

With respect to this clone: The same CDR3 is also encoded by other DNA sequences in this sample. The chain combines TRBV27 with TRBJ2-7; TRBD1 matches 9 bases. This CDR3 spans 14 amino acids. With V trimmed by 3 bases and J by 2 bases, 2 bases remained unmatched. CDR1 and CDR2 from the germline V gene are MNHEY and SMNVEV (reference sequence). Here the CDR3 reads CASSLGQGTYEQYF. CDR3 in DNA: TGTGCCAGCAGTTTGGGACAGGGCACCTACGAGCAGTACTTC.

The chain links TRBV28 to TRBJ1-2; a possible D gene is TRBD1 (5 bases). This CDR3 is 13 amino acids long. Trimming took off 5 bases at V and 6 bases at J, with 13 bases between the two ends. Germline V CDR1 and CDR2: MDHEN, SYDVKM. The CDR3 here is CASSPGTLDGYTF. CDR3 nucleotides: TGTGCCAGCAGTCCTGGGACCCTAGATGGCTACACCTTC.

This clone has just one count. The CDR3 DNA reads TGTGCCAGCAGCTTCCCGTACCAGAGCACAGATACGCAGTATTTT. This gives the protein CASSFPYQSTDTQYF. The rearrangement joins TRBV7-9 to TRBJ2-3; D not resolved. Trimming shortened V by 3 bases and J by 0 bases, and 10 bases separated the two germline ends. Germline values: CDR1 SEHNR, CDR2 FQNEAQ (reference sequence). The CDR3 has 15 residues.

CDR3 protein: CASSLGGSTDQPQHF. CDR3 in DNA: TGCGCCAGCAGCTTGGGTGGGAGTACTGATCAGCCCCAGCATTTT. The rearrangement joins TRBV5-1 to TRBJ1-5, with no clear D. V was cut by 0 bases and J by 5 bases, with 12 bases left in between. The CDR3 runs to 15 residues. Germline CDR1 SGHRS, CDR2 YFSETQ. Complete variable domain (other parts from reference TRBV5-1 and TRBJ1-5): KAGVTQTPRYLIKTRGQQVTLSCSPISGHRSVSWYQQTPGQGLQFLFEYFSETQRNKGNFPGRFSGRQFSNSRSEMNVSTLELGDSALYLCASSLGGSTDQPQHFGDGTRLSIL.

The chain combines TRBV2 with TRBJ2-1; TRBD2 agrees at 8 bases. Looked up from germline, CDR1 is SNHLY and CDR2 is FYNNEI. This CDR3 is 14 amino acids long. J gave up 7 bases and V 6 bases, and 8 bases lay outside the gene matches. The CDR3 reads CASRELAATNEQFF. CDR3 coding DNA: TGTGCCAGCAGGGAACTAGCGGCAACTAATGAGCAGTTCTTC. The full variable domain, rest sourced from reference TRBV2 and TRBJ2-1, is EPEVTQTPSHQVTQMGQEVILRCVPISNHLYFYWYRQILGQKVEFLVSFYNNEISEKSEIFDDQFSVERPDGSNFTLKIRSTKLEDSAMYFCASRELAATNEQFFGPGTRLTVL.

The chain joins TRBV27 to TRBJ1-1; D ambiguous. Germline V gene data show CDR1 as MNHEY and CDR2 as SMNVEV (reference sequence). The V gene lost 9 bases and the J gene lost 0 bases, with 23 bases spanning the gap. The CDR3 has 17 residues. Here the CDR3 reads CASKVYGAASMNTEAFF. CDR3 bases: TGTGCCAGTAAAGTTTACGGTGCAGCTAGTATGAACACTGAAGCTTTCTTT.

CDR3 amino acids: CASSLGDRGNNEQFF. The CDR3 nucleotides are TGTGCCAGCAGTTTAGGGGACAGGGGGAACAATGAGCAGTTCTTC. The chain links TRBV27 to TRBJ2-1, with TRBD1 matching over 11 bases. CDR1 MNHEY and CDR2 SMNVEV come from the germline V gene (reference sequence). V lost 2 bases to trimming and J lost 5 bases; unmatched junction nucleotides: 2. This CDR3 is 15 amino acids long.

Comments on this clone: Within the sample, other DNA sequences also encode this same CDR3. V gene TRBV6-1 combines with J gene TRBJ1-2, with a weak D call TRBD1 (6 bases). CDR3 length equals 12 residues. V lost 3 bases and J 8 bases, leaving 10 bases between the germline ends. Germline V gives CDR1 MNHNS, CDR2 SASEGT. In nucleotides, the CDR3 is TGTGCCAGCAGTGAGTCAGGGGTCGGCTACACCTTC. Residues: CASSESGVGYTF.

The chain combines TRBV9 with TRBJ2-2, with TRBD1 matching 7 bases. CDR1 SGDLS and CDR2 YYNGEE come from the germline V gene. The V segment lost 4 bases and the J segment 9 bases; nucleotides outside the gene matches: 6. This CDR3 has 13 residues. The CDR3 loop reads CASSPTGARELFF. DNA for the CDR3: TGTGCCAGCAGCCCTACAGGGGCCAGGGAGCTGTTTTTT.

V and J are TRBV27 and TRBJ2-1, with D perhaps matching TRBD1 or TRBD2 (5 bases each). Trimming removed 0 bases at V and 4 bases at J, with 7 bases between. The CDR3 runs 14 residues. Germline V gene lookup returns CDR1 MNHEY and CDR2 SMNVEV (reference sequence). This chain's CDR3 is CASSLSGRYNEQFF. CDR3 DNA sequence: TGTGCCAGCAGTTTATCGGGACGATACAATGAGCAGTTCTTC.